Listed below are T cell receptor beta chains from one sample, sequenced in a study of blood T cell repertoires in COVID-19. TCRdb's copy holds only in-frame clones and misses some; the assay was immunoSEQ multiplex PCR. Of under 300,000 clones in the sample, about nine tenths were seen once. Sequenced: PBMCs or T cells enriched from blood (not recorded which). The receptor source for this set is a human donor in a cohort exposed to, infected with or recovered from COVID-19 (not recorded which). The donor label of this sample is uncertain. CDR3s include the opening cysteine and the closing phenylalanine or tryptophan. Fields, in order: D gene, V gene, clone size, J gene, CDR3 protein, CDR3 DNA. A D gene is named only where the DNA matches it firmly. The listing skips clone size in some rows; elsewhere it reads once, few, many or a size class.

NA,TRBV6-5,NA,TRBJ2-5,CATEWGGRETQYF,TGTGCCACCGAGTGGGGAGGTAGAGAGACCCAGTACTTC
TRBD1,TRBV12-5,NA,TRBJ2-1,CASGLYRGSYNEQFF,TGTGCTAGTGGCCTATACAGGGGTTCCTACAATGAGCAGTTCTTC
NA,TRBV7-3,NA,TRBJ2-3,CASSLGGVGDTQYF,TGTGCCAGCAGCTTAGGAGGGGTCGGTGATACGCAGTATTTT
NA,TRBV15,NA,TRBJ2-5,CATRMGQRGKETQYF,TGTGCCACCAGGATGGGACAGCGGGGGAAAGAGACCCAGTACTTC
TRBD2,TRBV10-3,NA,TRBJ2-5,CAISGTSGGTKETQYF,TGTGCCATCAGTGGGACTAGCGGGGGGACGAAAGAGACCCAGTACTTC
NA,TRBV13,NA,TRBJ1-1,CASSRPNEAEAFF,TGTGCCAGCAGCCGCCCAAATGAGGCTGAAGCTTTCTTT
NA,TRBV5-1,once,TRBJ2-3,CASSLEAGAPTDTQYF,TGCGCCAGCAGCTTGGAGGCGGGGGCCCCCACAGATACGCAGTATTTT
NA,TRBV18,NA,TRBJ2-5,CASSPPTRGETQYF,TGTGCCAGCTCACCACCGACAAGGGGGGAGACCCAGTACTTC
NA,TRBV2,NA,TRBJ1-1,CASTPRGGGTEAFF,TGTGCCAGCACCCCGAGAGGGGGGGGGACTGAAGCTTTCTTT
NA,TRBV9,NA,TRBJ2-3,CASSVQGRTDTQYF,TGTGCCAGCAGCGTGCAGGGGCGAACAGATACGCAGTATTTT
NA,TRBV7-6,NA,TRBJ2-7,CASSLAVGHQSSYEQYF,TGTGCCAGCAGCTTAGCGGTGGGACACCAGAGCTCCTACGAGCAGTACTTC
TRBD1,TRBV30,few,TRBJ1-2,CALGQGNYGYTF,TGTGCCTTGGGACAGGGGAACTATGGCTACACCTTC
TRBD1,TRBV9,NA,TRBJ1-2,CASSVAASGTGTFGGYTF,TGTGCCAGCAGCGTAGCGGCCTCCGGGACAGGGACCTTTGGTGGCTACACCTTC
NA,TRBV27,NA,TRBJ2-2,CASSLLRDWNTGELFF,TGTGCCAGCAGTTTATTAAGGGACTGGAACACCGGGGAGCTGTTTTTT
NA,TRBV5-5,NA,TRBJ2-3,CASSFTTRLENF,TGTGCCAGCAGCTTCACTACCCGGTTAGAGAATTTT
NA,TRBV19,NA,TRBJ1-1,CASWWGGGAFF,TGTGCCAGTTGGTGGGGCGGTGGAGCTTTCTTT
TRBD1,TRBV19,NA,TRBJ1-2,CASTDRARGYTF,TGTGCCAGCACTGACAGGGCTCGAGGCTACACCTTC
NA,TRBV29-1,NA,TRBJ2-1,CSVVQGYEQFF,TGCAGCGTTGTGCAGGGATATGAGCAGTTCTTC
TRBD2,TRBV19,NA,TRBJ2-1,CATQLAGGYNEQFF,TGTGCCACCCAACTAGCGGGGGGATACAATGAGCAGTTCTTC
NA,TRBV11-2,NA,TRBJ1-2,CASSWYGQSGYTF,TGTGCCAGCAGCTGGTACGGACAGAGTGGCTACACCTTC
TRBD2,TRBV5-1,NA,TRBJ2-3,CASSAILAGEADTQYF,TGCGCCAGCAGCGCGATACTAGCGGGGGAGGCAGATACGCAGTATTTT
TRBD1,TRBV10-2,once,TRBJ1-5,CASSDQGGNQPQHF,TGCGCCAGCAGTGACCAGGGGGGAAATCAGCCCCAGCATTTT
NA,TRBV4-1,NA,TRBJ2-5,CASSLRAFQETQYF,TGCGCCAGCAGCCTGAGGGCCTTCCAAGAGACCCAGTACTTC
TRBD1,TRBV6-1,NA,TRBJ1-1,CASSELNRQGTSFF,TGTGCCAGCAGTGAATTGAATAGACAGGGGACATCTTTCTTT
NA,TRBV10-3,NA,TRBJ1-1,CAISESDPGNTEAFF,TGTGCCATCAGTGAGTCCGATCCGGGGAACACTGAAGCTTTCTTT
TRBD1,TRBV5-5,NA,TRBJ2-7,CASSLPGTGGNEQYF,TGTGCCAGCAGCCTACCCGGGACAGGGGGCAACGAGCAGTACTTC
NA,TRBV5-6,NA,TRBJ2-2,CASSLSYTGELFF,TGTGCCAGCAGCCTGAGCTACACCGGGGAGCTGTTTTTT
NA,TRBV7-9,NA,TRBJ2-7,CASSWEANYEQYF,TGTGCCAGCAGCTGGGAGGCCAACTACGAGCAGTACTTC
TRBD1,TRBV27,NA,TRBJ1-1,CASSLDRSGTEAFF,TGTGCCAGCAGTTTGGACAGGTCGGGCACTGAAGCTTTCTTT
TRBD2,TRBV7-2,NA,TRBJ2-7,CASSLTAVAGGYEQYF,TGTGCCAGCAGCTTGACGGCCGTAGCGGGGGGATACGAGCAGTACTTC
NA,TRBV6-5,once,TRBJ1-3,CASSYRTSGNTIYF,TGTGCCAGCAGTTACCGGACATCTGGAAACACCATATATTTT